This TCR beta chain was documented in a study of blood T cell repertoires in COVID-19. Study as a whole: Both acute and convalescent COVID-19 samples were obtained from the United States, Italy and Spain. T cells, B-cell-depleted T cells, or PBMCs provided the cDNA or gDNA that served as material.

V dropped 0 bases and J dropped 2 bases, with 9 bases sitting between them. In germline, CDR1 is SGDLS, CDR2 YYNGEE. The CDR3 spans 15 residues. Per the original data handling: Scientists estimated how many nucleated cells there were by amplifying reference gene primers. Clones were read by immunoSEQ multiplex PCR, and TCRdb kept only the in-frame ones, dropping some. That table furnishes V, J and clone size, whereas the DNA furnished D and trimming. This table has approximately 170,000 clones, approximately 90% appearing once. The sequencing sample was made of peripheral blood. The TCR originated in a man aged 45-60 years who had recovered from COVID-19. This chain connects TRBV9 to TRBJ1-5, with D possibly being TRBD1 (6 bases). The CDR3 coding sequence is TGTGCCAGCAGCGTAGGGGGGCGCCGCAATCAGCCCCAGCATTTT. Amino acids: CASSVGGRRNQPQHF.